Detailed here is one TCR beta chain. Its antigen is unidentified. The PCR made use of 60 Vbeta and 13 Jbeta primers. Generated by immunoSEQ multiplex PCR, the TCRdb table keeps only in-frame clones and is missing some. The table has over 200,000 clones, 82% seen once; the top ten hold more than 5%. These data originate in a study of cytomegalovirus exposure and HLA in healthy donors. Broader study findings: In vitro data verified a few CMV-associated chains as specific for CMV antigens.

CDR3 length equals 16 residues. J gave up 1 base and V 5 bases, and 7 bases lay outside the gene matches. CDR1 is SGHRS and CDR2 is YFSETQ in the germline V gene. Sequencing used PBMCs. The chain joins TRBV5-1 to TRBJ2-2, with 8 bases lining up with TRBD1. The clonotype comes from a woman aged 40 to 50 in good health and CMV-seropositive. The CDR3 spells CASSYRTGMNTGELFF. The CDR3 DNA follows: TGCGCCAGCAGTTATAGGACAGGGATGAACACCGGGGAGCTGTTTTTT. The full variable domain, in which reference TRBV5-1 and TRBJ2-2 provide the parts outside the CDR3, is KAGVTQTPRYLIKTRGQQVTLSCSPISGHRSVSWYQQTPGQGLQFLFEYFSETQRNKGNFPGRFSGRQFSNSRSEMNVSTLELGDSALYLCASSYRTGMNTGELFFGEGSRLTVL.